The 6 T cell receptor beta chains listed next were all sequenced from one sample in a study of T cells in narcolepsy. The repertoire was sequenced with immunoSEQ multiplex PCR; TCRdb's copy has only in-frame clones and lacks some. Of about 15,000 clones listed, over 75% are singletons. Sequencing was done on a sample of memory (CD45RA-) CD4+ T cells from blood. These receptors originate from a human donor in good health.

This clone turned up a few times. The chain combines TRBV2 with TRBJ2-1; D is possibly TRBD2 (5 bases). Per the germline V gene, CDR1 is SNHLY and CDR2 is FYNNEI. This CDR3 is 16 amino acids long. V lost 5 bases and J 0 bases, leaving 14 bases between the germline ends. This CDR3 reads CASSLNSDYSYNEQFF. The CDR3 DNA sequence: TGTGCCAGCAGTTTAAATAGCGACTACTCCTACAATGAGCAGTTCTTC.

This rearrangement joins TRBV5-5 to TRBJ2-5, with 7 bases aligning to TRBD1. The J call is in doubt because the DNA end fits TRBJ2-7 better. In germline, CDR1 is SGHKS, CDR2 YYEKEE (reference sequence). The CDR3 contains 14 residues. CDR3 amino acids: CASSLAGTAYEQYF. The CDR3, as DNA: TGTGCCAGCAGCTTGGCTGGGACAGCCTACGAGCAGTACTTC.

V usage is TRBV5-4 and J usage is TRBJ2-7; 11 bases map to TRBD1. CDR1 SGHNT and CDR2 YYREEE come from the germline V gene (reference sequence). V trimming: 4 bases; J trimming: 3 bases; junction bases outside the gene matches: 9. This CDR3 is built from 16 residues. The chain's CDR3 is CASSRGGTGGIYEQYF. DNA of the CDR3: TGTGCCAGCAGCCGAGGGGGGACAGGGGGGATCTACGAGCAGTACTTC.

The V call is TRBV7-2, the J call TRBJ2-3, with 9 nucleotides matching TRBD2. V gave up 3 bases and J gave up 6 bases; unmatched junction bases: 13. CDR1 and CDR2 from the germline V gene are SGHTA and FQGNSA. CDR3 size: 17 residues. The CDR3 spells CASSFRLAVVKTDTQYF. CDR3 nucleotide sequence: TGTGCCAGCAGCTTCCGACTAGCGGTGGTAAAGACGGATACGCAGTATTTT.

The chain is built from TRBV6-1 and TRBJ2-6, with unresolved D. Trimming pared 11 bases from V and 2 bases from J, leaving 10 bases between. CDR1 is MNHNS, CDR2 SASEGT, per germline. This CDR3 has 13 amino acids. The CDR3 region has the DNA TGTGCCGGTAGGAAACCTGGGGCCAACGTCCTGACTTTC. It encodes CAGRKPGANVLTF.

The chain employs TRBV6-1 and TRBJ1-5; D is uncertain. The V gene's germline CDR1 is MNHNS and CDR2 SASEGT. This CDR3 is built from 15 residues. V lost 8 bases and J lost 4, with 18 bases in between. The CDR3 sequence is CASSTGSGLNQPQHF. The CDR3 nucleotides read TGTGCCAGCTCCACGGGGTCAGGCCTGAATCAGCCCCAGCATTTT.